This TCR beta chain appears in the sequencing data of a study of blood T cells in healthy people across ages (dated by TCRdb to the mid-2010s). About the study as a whole: In model experiments, template switching captured about one uniquely barcoded TCR beta cDNA molecule for every two T cells. Using deep sequencing normalized with unique cDNA molecular identifiers, the study measured how TCR beta repertoire diversity changes with age. Four age groups were formed from the donors: young (average roughly 15 years), middle-aged (around 41), aged (62) and long-lived (about 75). For two donors (one aged 18 to 30 and one aged 80 or older), the study analyzed two additional independent replicas of 1 million unique cDNA reads from the same blood draw. To avoid experimental bias, donors of different ages were spread randomly across the sequencing lanes. Overall results and qualifications from the work: Compared with the aged group, more naive CD4+ T cells, fewer expanded clones and increased TCR diversity were shown by the long-lived group, suggesting age selection. Because donor CMV infection status was unknown, age-related changes in expanded clonotypes were potentially confounded. Estimates of total diversity based on one million sequenced T cells were considered lower bounds and underestimates. Observed TCR beta diversity per million T cells fell roughly linearly with age, and a significant reduction was already apparent by age about 38. Bulk unsorted PBMC profiling prevented conclusive comparison of naive and antigen-experienced compartments. The percentage of naive T cells measured by flow cytometry correlated strongly with observed TCR beta diversity.

The method behind the library was 5' RACE. The reads were generated on an Illumina HiSeq 2500. A second 7 to 11 cycle PCR used a sample-barcoded 5' primer and a J-beta primer mix. A unique molecular identifier was introduced onto each TCR beta cDNA molecule by a template-switch 5' adaptor carrying 12 random nucleotides. At least 2.5 million CDR3-containing paired-end reads were obtained from each sample. The Mint cDNA synthesis kit, primed by a TRBC-specific oligonucleotide, was used to synthesize first-strand cDNA from all RNA. All cDNA was treated with uracil-DNA glycosylase and then went through a first 18-cycle PCR with the universal primers M1SS and BC2_uni_R. The study's own analysis went as follows. For normalization, 1 million high-quality reads, each with a distinct molecular identifier, were randomly selected from each sample. Reads with shared molecular identifiers were discarded instead of being binned into consensus sequences. MiTCR, set to a Q25 quality threshold and the strictest error-elimination algorithm, was used for CDR3 identification, clonotype clustering and error correction. A nonparametric unseen species model with Euler transformation was used to estimate a lower bound on total TCR beta diversity. Using fastp at Q25 and MiXCR, TCRdb reprocessed the public reads and kept productive beta chains. Rows with one shared CDR3 protein collapse into an entry with the most common genes and DNA. V and J calls and clone size were set by TCRdb, not the authors. The table for this sample lists about 1,800,000 distinct CDR3 sequences; under 30% of them were counted only once. The top ten clones comprise 7.7% of the sample.

V drops 6 bases and J drops 1 base, leaving 17 bases in between. The CDR3 spans 16 residues, from the cysteine through the phenylalanine. The retained sequence is limited to the CDR3, 48 bases, with the frame set at the first base. Remarks on this clonotype: Its binding antigen is unknown. Base qualities are not at hand, and no much larger clone is one base apart.

The donors were some 36 Caucasian individuals from Russia, aged roughly 6 to 100 years, who were systemically healthy. Each donor gave ten milliliters of peripheral blood, drawn into EDTA-treated Vacutainer tubes. PBMCs were isolated by Ficoll-Paque density-gradient centrifugation, with at least 6 million obtained per sample. Total RNA, at least 5 micrograms per sample, was extracted from PBMCs with Trizol reagent. For every donor, flow cytometry on a PBMC aliquot measured the percentage of naive CD45RAhigh/CD27high T cells. Input material: blood. The rearranged chain carries TRBV12-3 or TRBV12-4 and TRBJ2-3; a weak D assignment points to TRBD1 (6 bases agree). The receptor was derived from a woman in her twenties or thirties in good health. CDR3 reads: CASSPEQGWGTDTQYF. The sequence in DNA is TGTGCCAGCAGCCCCGAACAGGGCTGGGGCACAGATACGCAGTATTTT.